The 30 T cell receptor beta chains listed next were all sequenced from one sample in a study of cytomegalovirus exposure and HLA in healthy donors. PCR amplification relied on 60 Vbeta primers (plus 13 Jbeta primers). Clones were sequenced by immunoSEQ multiplex PCR, and TCRdb holds only the in-frame ones, with some missing. The table includes roughly 180,000 clones, roughly 85% detected once. Sequenced: PBMCs. The receptor set was obtained from a male donor in good health and CMV-seronegative.

V and J are TRBV28 and TRBJ1-3, with D tentatively TRBD1 (5 bases). Trimming took 7 bases from V and 3 from J, leaving 16 bases between them. This CDR3 has 15 amino acids. Germline lookup yields CDR1 MDHEN and CDR2 SYDVKM. The DNA for the CDR3 is TGTGCCAGCACCAATTGGGGCGGTTATGGAAACACCATATATTTT. Encoded protein: CASTNWGGYGNTIYF.

This chain connects TRBV14 to TRBJ1-4, with a weak D call TRBD1 (6 bases). The V gene lost 0 bases and the J gene lost 8 bases, with 13 bases spanning the gap. The CDR3 consists of 15 residues. Germline lookup yields CDR1 SGHDN and CDR2 FVKESK. The CDR3 is CASSQDGAQGEKLFF. Here the CDR3 DNA reads TGTGCCAGCAGCCAAGACGGGGCCCAGGGGGAAAAACTGTTTTTT. The full variable domain, completed using reference TRBV14 and TRBJ1-4, is EAGVTQFPSHSVIEKGQTVTLRCDPISGHDNLYWYRRVMGKEIKFLLHFVKESKQDESGMPNNRFLAERTGGTYSTLKVQPAELEDSGVYFCASSQDGAQGEKLFFGSGTQLSVL.

This clone was observed once. The chain carries TRBV4-3 and TRBJ2-4; D perhaps matches TRBD1 (6 bases). Germline assignment: CDR1 LGHNA and CDR2 YSLEER. This CDR3 contains 15 residues. Trimming stripped 0 bases from V and 6 bases from J, with 12 bases between. For the CDR3, the DNA is TGCGCCAGCAGCCAAGATAGGTTCAGGGGAAACATTCAGTACTTC. It yields the protein CASSQDRFRGNIQYF.

The J gene is TRBJ2-6, the V gene TRBV5-4; 7 bases match TRBD1. Germline trimming cut 4 bases from V and 0 bases from J; bases unmatched to any gene: 1. CDR1 and CDR2 (germline): SGHNT, YYREEE (reference sequence). The CDR3 contains 15 residues. CDR3 in DNA: TGTGCCAGCAGCGGACAGGTCTCTGGGGCCAACGTCCTGACTTTC. Its translation: CASSGQVSGANVLTF.

The chain carries TRBV25-1 and TRBJ1-4; the D gene is possibly TRBD1 (6 bases). V gave up 6 bases and J gave up 8 bases, with 16 bases separating them. From germline, CDR1 is MGHDK and CDR2 SYGVNS. CDR3 length equals 14 residues. CDR3 in DNA: TGTGCCAGCAGGAAACAGGGTGTCTGGGAAAAACTGTTTTTT. Its translation: CASRKQGVWEKLFF.

The V call is TRBV29-1, the J call TRBJ1-2, with D possibly TRBD1 on 5 matching bases. Germline CDR1 is SQVTM and CDR2 is ANQGSEA. V was trimmed by 4 bases and J by 9 bases, leaving 18 bases between them. The CDR3 contains 13 residues. The chain's CDR3 is CSVVIIRGGSYTF. The CDR3 DNA follows: TGCAGCGTTGTCATAATTCGGGGGGGTAGCTACACCTTC.

V gene TRBV19 combines with J gene TRBJ1-5, with 10 bases fitting TRBD1. Germline V lookup: CDR1 LNHDA, CDR2 SQIVND (reference sequence). Germline trimming cut 5 bases from V and 2 bases from J; bases unmatched to any gene: 6. The CDR3 has 16 residues. CDR3 residues: CASSPRDRGRNQPQHF. The CDR3 nucleotides read TGTGCCAGTAGTCCCAGGGACAGGGGACGCAATCAGCCCCAGCATTTT.

This clone was seen a handful of times. The V gene is TRBV11-2, the J gene TRBJ1-1; no clear D. Looked up from germline, CDR1 is SGHAT and CDR2 is FQNNGV. Deletions cut 0 bases from V and 4 bases from J, with 9 bases between. This CDR3 region has 14 residues. The CDR3: CASSLEPGVTEAFF. The CDR3 region has the DNA TGTGCCAGCAGCTTAGAACCCGGGGTCACTGAAGCTTTCTTT.

This chain connects TRBV5-1 to TRBJ2-7; a possible D gene is TRBD2 (5 bases). The length of the CDR3 is 13 residues. In germline, CDR1 is SGHRS, CDR2 YFSETQ. V was cut by 7 bases and J by 4 bases, with 15 bases left in between. Here the CDR3 reads CASGPVEGYEQYF. CDR3 DNA: TGCGCCAGCGGACCGGTAGAGGGTTACGAGCAGTACTTC.

The chain uses TRBV7-9 and TRBJ2-7; 8 bases map to TRBD2. The V segment lost 8 bases and the J segment 2 bases; nucleotides outside the gene matches: 5. This CDR3 contains 13 residues. CDR1 and CDR2 (germline): SEHNR, FQNEAQ (reference sequence). CDR3 sequence: CASGTGGAYEQYF. The CDR3 DNA follows: TGTGCCAGCGGCACGGGGGGGGCCTACGAGCAGTACTTC.

This clone occurred once. This rearrangement joins TRBV15 to TRBJ2-5; 15 bases match TRBD2. The CDR3 is made up of 17 amino acids. V shed 1 base and J 5 bases; nucleotides not matched to a gene: 5. The germline gives CDR1 LNHNV, CDR2 YYDKDF (reference sequence). The CDR3 DNA reads TGTGCCACCAGCAGAGGAGGGACTAGCGGGAGGTCCGAGACCCAGTACTTC. It yields the protein CATSRGGTSGRSETQYF.

The chain has TRBV7-6 and TRBJ1-4; TRBD1 matches 7 bases. Germline CDR1 SGHVS, CDR2 FNYEAQ. V gave up 5 bases and J gave up 2 bases; unmatched junction bases: 17. There are 19 residues in the CDR3. The CDR3 protein is CASSRAPAGGLTTNEKLFF. CDR3 nucleotides: TGTGCCAGCAGCCGAGCCCCAGCAGGGGGTTTGACGACTAATGAAAAACTGTTTTTT.

J is TRBJ1-6 and V is TRBV6-5; unclear D gene. The CDR3 spans 14 residues. Trimming removed 6 bases from V and 6 bases from J, with 12 bases in between. Looked up from germline, CDR1 is MNHEY and CDR2 is SVGAGI. CDR3: CASSKIPINSPLHF. In DNA form, the CDR3 reads TGTGCCAGCAGCAAAATTCCTATTAATTCACCCCTCCACTTT.

The J gene is TRBJ2-1, the V gene TRBV7-9; 11 nucleotides align to TRBD2. This CDR3 spans 17 amino acids. The germline gives CDR1 SEHNR, CDR2 FQNEAQ (reference sequence). V was clipped by 7 bases and J by 4 bases; unmatched bases: 12. The CDR3 bases are TGTGCCAGCACCCTTACGACTAGCGGGATCCTTTACAATGAGCAGTTCTTC. Residues: CASTLTTSGILYNEQFF.

V gene TRBV19 combines with J gene TRBJ2-1; 7 positions agree with TRBD1. From germline, CDR1 is LNHDA and CDR2 SQIVND (reference sequence). The CDR3 runs to 15 residues. With 6 bases clipped from V and 1 base from J, the junction kept 6 bases outside the gene matches. CDR3 nucleotides: TGTGCCAGTAGCACTAACAGGGGTTCCTACAATGAGCAGTTCTTC. Protein: CASSTNRGSYNEQFF. Together with reference TRBV19 and TRBJ2-1, the CDR3 gives the full variable domain: DGGITQSPKYLFRKEGQNVTLSCEQNLNHDAMYWYRQDPGQGLRLIYYSQIVNDFQKGDIAEGYSVSREKKESFPLTVTSAQKNPTAFYLCASSTNRGSYNEQFFGPGTRLTVL.

The chain is built from TRBV7-6 and TRBJ1-5, with 11 bases fitting TRBD1. The CDR3 consists of 14 residues. Germline V gene data show CDR1 as SGHVS and CDR2 as FNYEAQ. The trim removed 3 bases at V and 6 bases at J, leaving 1 base unmatched. CDR3 bases: TGTGCCAGCAGCTTGGGACAGGGGGTTCAGCCCCAGCATTTT. Residues: CASSLGQGVQPQHF.

V is TRBV27 and J is TRBJ2-1; 8 positions match TRBD2. The CDR3 contains 17 residues. In germline, CDR1 is MNHEY, CDR2 SMNVEV (reference sequence). Trimming removed 3 bases from V and 0 bases from J; junction bases left unmatched: 7. The CDR3 loop reads CASSFRREARSYNEQFF. CDR3 sequence (DNA): TGTGCCAGCAGTTTCCGGCGGGAGGCACGCTCCTACAATGAGCAGTTCTTC.

The rearrangement links TRBV9 to TRBJ2-3, with TRBD2 matching over 12 bases. From germline, CDR1 is SGDLS and CDR2 YYNGEE. This CDR3 has 19 residues. The V and J ends lost 3 bases and 2 bases, in that order; junction bases with no gene match: 13. For the CDR3, the DNA is TGTGCCAGCAGCGGGCGGAGACTAGCGGGGGAATTAAACACAGATACGCAGTATTTT. Amino acids: CASSGRRLAGELNTDTQYF.

For this clone: The sample holds other DNA sequences that translate to the same CDR3. The rearrangement joins TRBV19 to TRBJ2-7, with TRBD2 identical over 12 bases. The CDR3 consists of 14 residues. V trimming: 6 bases; J trimming: 3 bases; junction bases outside the gene matches: 3. Germline V gene data show CDR1 as LNHDA and CDR2 as SQIVND (reference sequence). DNA of the CDR3: TGTGCCAGTAGCCTGACTAGCGGGAGCTACGAGCAGTACTTC. Encoded protein: CASSLTSGSYEQYF.

V gene TRBV6-1 combines with J gene TRBJ2-5; perhaps TRBD2 as D (6 bases). This CDR3 has 13 residues. Trimming removed 5 bases from V and 5 bases from J, with 12 bases in between. The germline gives CDR1 MNHNS, CDR2 SASEGT. The CDR3, as DNA: TGTGCCAGCAGTCGGGAGAGTGGGGAGACCCAGTACTTC. This translates into CASSRESGETQYF.

Only a few counts were recorded for this clone. This chain joins TRBV5-1 and TRBJ1-2, with D hard to call. The germline V gene has CDR1 SGHRS and CDR2 YFSETQ. V gave up 3 bases and J gave up 0 bases, with 9 bases separating them. This CDR3 comprises 14 residues. The CDR3 spells CASSSTETNYGYTF. Written as DNA, the CDR3 is TGCGCCAGCAGCTCTACGGAGACTAACTATGGCTACACCTTC.

The chain recombines TRBV28 with TRBJ1-5; 8 bases match TRBD1. V was pared by 7 bases and J by 7 bases, with 9 bases of the junction left unmatched. This CDR3 spans 14 amino acids. Germline CDR1 MDHEN, CDR2 SYDVKM. In nucleotides, the CDR3 is TGTGCCAGCACCACAGGGGGGGAATGGCAGCCCCAGCATTTT. It is translated as CASTTGGEWQPQHF.

The chain uses TRBV5-8 and TRBJ2-7; 12 bases match TRBD2. CDR3 size: 13 residues. Germline-derived CDR1 and CDR2 are SGHTS and YDEGEE. J was trimmed by 7 bases and V by 1 base; bases with no gene match: 0. CDR3 amino acids: CASSLLAGGEQYF. The CDR3 DNA is TGTGCCAGCAGCTTGCTAGCGGGGGGGGAGCAGTACTTC.

V is TRBV10-3 and J is TRBJ2-7, with TRBD2 matching 14 bases. The CDR3 consists of 15 residues. With V trimmed by 5 bases and J by 3 bases, 3 bases remained unmatched. Germline CDR1 reads ENHRY; CDR2 reads SYGVKD. In nucleotides, the CDR3 is TGTGCCATCAGTCCGGGACTAGCGGGGGACTACGAGCAGTACTTC. Protein: CAISPGLAGDYEQYF.

The CDR3 loop is CASSLRGLAGWGHTDTQYF. The DNA of the CDR3 is TGTGCCAGCAGCCTCAGGGGACTAGCGGGATGGGGCCATACAGATACGCAGTATTTT. This rearrangement joins TRBV14 to TRBJ2-3; 13 bases agree with TRBD2. The junction had 13 bases not matched to a gene; V was cut back by 4 bases and J by 3 bases. The CDR3 runs 19 residues. Per the germline V gene, CDR1 is SGHDN and CDR2 is FVKESK.

This sequence joins TRBV27 and TRBJ2-7; 11 bases fit TRBD2. The J segment lost 2 bases and the V segment lost 0 bases, leaving 3 bases of the junction unmatched. The CDR3 runs 16 residues. Germline V gene lookup returns CDR1 MNHEY and CDR2 SMNVEV (reference sequence). CDR3 bases: TGTGCCAGCAGTTTATCGGGGACTAGCGGAACCTACGAGCAGTACTTC. Protein: CASSLSGTSGTYEQYF.

V usage is TRBV4-1 and J usage is TRBJ2-7; a possible D gene is TRBD2 (6 bases). The length of the CDR3 is 14 residues. The V gene's germline CDR1 is MGHRA and CDR2 YSYEKL. Trimming removed 3 bases at V and 0 bases at J, with 9 bases between. The CDR3: CASSHRENSYEQYF. For the CDR3, the DNA is TGCGCCAGCAGCCACCGGGAGAACTCCTACGAGCAGTACTTC.

The chain has TRBV19 and TRBJ1-4, with 7 positions matching TRBD1. CDR3 size: 13 residues. Germline assignment: CDR1 LNHDA and CDR2 SQIVND (reference sequence). Trimming at V came to 6 bases and at J to 6 bases, leaving 4 bases not matched to a gene. CDR3 bases: TGTGCCAGTAGGCTGACAGGGCATGAAAAACTGTTTTTT. Translation gives CASRLTGHEKLFF.

Here the CDR3 reads CASSFSGGELFF. The CDR3 DNA sequence: TGTGCCAGCAGTTTTAGCGGCGGGGAGCTGTTTTTT. V and J are TRBV6-1 and TRBJ2-2, with D possibly matching TRBD2 (6 bases). Deletions cut 5 bases from V and 7 bases from J, with 8 bases between. Germline CDR1 reads MNHNS; CDR2 reads SASEGT. CDR3 length equals 12 residues.

This CDR3 is CASSLDSGGSGELFF. CDR3 bases: TGTGCCAGCAGCTTAGATAGCGGGGGCTCGGGGGAGCTGTTTTTT. V is TRBV7-2 and J is TRBJ2-2; 9 nucleotides align to TRBD2. Germline values: CDR1 SGHTA, CDR2 FQGNSA. The V gene end was trimmed by 1 base and the J gene end by 8 bases; junction bases not matched to a gene: 5. This CDR3 is built from 15 residues.